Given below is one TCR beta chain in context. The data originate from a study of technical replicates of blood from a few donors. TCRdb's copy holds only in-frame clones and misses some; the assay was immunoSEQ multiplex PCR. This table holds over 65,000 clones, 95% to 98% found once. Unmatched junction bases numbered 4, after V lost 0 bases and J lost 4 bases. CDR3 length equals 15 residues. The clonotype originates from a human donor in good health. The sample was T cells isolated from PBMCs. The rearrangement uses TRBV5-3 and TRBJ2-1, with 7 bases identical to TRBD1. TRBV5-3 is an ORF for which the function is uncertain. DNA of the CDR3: TGTGCCAGAAGCTTGGGAGGGGGCGGTTACAATGAGCAGTTCTTC. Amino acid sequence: CARSLGGGGYNEQFF.